Detailed here is one T cell receptor (beta chain). The CDR3 totals 15 residues. This sample stems from a study of blood T cell repertoires in COVID-19. About the research overall: COVID-19 samples collected from the United States, Italy and Spain covered acute and convalescent phases. PBMCs, B-cell-depleted T cells, or T cells provided the cDNA or gDNA that made up the material.

As processed by the authors: Amplification of reference gene primers provided the estimated nucleated cell counts. The protocol was immunoSEQ multiplex PCR, while the TCRdb copy is restricted to in-frame clones and leaves out a portion. V and J calls and clone size are as listed in that table; D and trimming were resolved from the DNA. The sample contains 250,000 to 400,000 clones, around 87% of which appear only once. The V gene is TRBV21-1, the J gene TRBJ2-1; the listed D gene, TRBD2, was not tested against the DNA. TRBV21-1 is labeled a pseudogene. The sequence was obtained from a man between 45 and 60 years old with active or convalescent COVID-19. The sequenced sample was peripheral blood. The CDR3 here is CASSKYLAAYNEQFF. CDR3 bases: TGTGCCAGCAGCAAATATCTAGCGGCGTACAATGAGCAGTTCTTC.